This TCR beta chain is drawn from a study of CD8+ T cells in alopecia areata (dated by TCRdb to the late 2010s). With regard to the full study: Treated patients were enrolled in an open-label pilot trial of oral tofacitinib at 5 to 10 mg twice daily for moderate-to-severe alopecia areata. Tofacitinib was given for 6 to 18 months, followed by 6 months of follow-up off drug to assess delayed response and recurrence. The study used high-throughput TCRbeta sequencing to examine T cell clonal expansion in alopecia areata, in both the C3H/HeJ mouse model and human patients. Scalp tissue and sorted CD4+ and CD8+ peripheral blood T cells from patchy and totalis/universalis alopecia areata patients and from healthy controls were covered by human TCRbeta sequencing. Biopsies were taken from tofacitinib-treated patients at baseline and at 4 and 24 weeks of treatment, and a later scalp biopsy was taken in several of the tofacitinib-treated patients. Clonality in the scalp was compared among normal scalp (n=4), patchy alopecia areata scalp (n=8), and alopecia totalis/universalis scalp (n=8). The RNA source kit depended on sample type: the PAXgene miRNA kit for fixed scalp, the miRNeasy kit for PBMCs, and the RNeasy kit for mouse skin. TCRbeta CDR3 regions were amplified by immunoSEQ multiplex PCR using 35 Vbeta forward and 13 Jbeta reverse primers.

This clone was observed a handful of times. What antigen it recognizes has not been identified. No per-base quality is available; no much larger clone lies one base away. Study-wide conclusions, independent of this receptor: Higher clonality and more expanded CD8+ clones were observed in lesional scalp than in normal scalp, particularly in alopecia totalis/universalis, a finding suggestive of antigenic drive. Unlike mouse skin, where gammadelta T cells dominate, normal human skin contains resident alphabeta T cells that get sequenced too, which complicates analysis of the scalp TCR repertoire. Shared TCR sequences between patients were less evident than in mice, which may be partly attributable to HLA diversity in the patient population.

The library was prepared using the immunoSEQ multiplex PCR assay. RNA was extracted from all samples and reverse transcribed into cDNA as template for TCR sequencing. First-strand cDNA was synthesized using SuperScript III with a 2:1 mix of oligo-dT and random hexamers. A synthetic immune receptor repertoire was used to assess amplification bias, and residual bias was removed computationally. Concerning the study's data processing: Raw reads were preprocessed for error removal, and CDR3 was defined according to IMGT conventions as running from the conserved cysteine to phenylalanine. To get clonality, Shannon entropy was normalized by log2 of the number of productive unique TCRs and the result was subtracted from 1. Whether scalp clones were CD4 or CD8 was inferred by matching scalp TCRbeta sequences against CD4 and CD8 repertoires sorted from blood. In TCRdb, the immuneACCESS table is reduced to in-frame sequences with V and J assigned. These tables do not hold every clone; where another copy was compared, an unresolved V gene accounts for under half, and the others remain unexplained. That table is the source of V, J and clone size, and D and trimming were worked out from the DNA. The sample table shows roughly 180,000 clones, and roughly 59% are seen once. Jointly, the top ten make up over 1.5% of the sample.

This specimen's time point label, per the study, means: baseline before oral tofacitinib. Lesional scalp punch biopsies and peripheral blood were obtained from alopecia areata patients. PBMCs were isolated by density centrifugation and stained for CD3, CD4 and CD8, after which CD4+ and CD8+ T cells were sorted on a FACSAria. From the germline V gene (reference sequence), CDR1 is GTSNPN and CDR2 is SVGIG. Trimming removed 3 bases from V and 4 bases from J, leaving 10 bases between the germline ends. From cysteine to phenylalanine, the CDR3 is 14 amino acids long. Of the read, only the CDR3 DNA is kept; its 42 bases are in frame from base 1.

The receptor's source is a human donor with alopecia areata. The chain was built from TRBV30 and TRBJ1-6; TRBD1 might be the D gene, on 5 matching bases. The sequences come from CD4+ T cells sorted from blood, collected at week 0. The bases read TGTGCCTGGAGGGGGGGTGGATATAATTCACCCCTCCACTTT. It translates to CAWRGGGYNSPLHF.